This T cell receptor beta chain was identified in a study of T-cell memory formation after mild COVID-19. Study background: Clusters were largely donor specific.

The germline gives CDR1 SSHAT, CDR2 FNYEAQ (reference sequence). CDR3 length: 15 residues. About this clonotype itself: What it binds is unknown. A read error may produce the germline difference seen at one junction end.

General study points: Whether second-wave clones peaking at day 37 were SARS-CoV-2 specific went unconfirmed. Clones shrinking between day 15 and 85 showed a balanced CD4/CD8 split, and those that grew later tilted toward CD4+.

5'RACE primed from the constant segment yielded TCR alpha and TCR beta cDNA libraries bearing sample barcodes and UMIs. One entry per CDR3 protein, called by TCRdb with MiXCR from the 5' RACE reads. The top ten clones hold around 21% of a sample with just over 350,000 distinct CDR3 sequences, about 15% of them seen once. Sequencing was performed on PBMCs or a T cell subset sorted from them (not recorded which). The TCR originated in a man between 18 and 35 years old who had mild COVID-19 (a few samples of this study predate the infection). Cell type and time point are not known. The chain recombines TRBV7-7 with TRBJ2-1; either TRBD1 or TRBD2 may fit D (6 bases each). DNA for the CDR3: TGTGCTAGCAGCTCGGGGGCCTCAAAAGACAATGAGCAGTTCTTC. Translated, it gives CASSSGASKDNEQFF.